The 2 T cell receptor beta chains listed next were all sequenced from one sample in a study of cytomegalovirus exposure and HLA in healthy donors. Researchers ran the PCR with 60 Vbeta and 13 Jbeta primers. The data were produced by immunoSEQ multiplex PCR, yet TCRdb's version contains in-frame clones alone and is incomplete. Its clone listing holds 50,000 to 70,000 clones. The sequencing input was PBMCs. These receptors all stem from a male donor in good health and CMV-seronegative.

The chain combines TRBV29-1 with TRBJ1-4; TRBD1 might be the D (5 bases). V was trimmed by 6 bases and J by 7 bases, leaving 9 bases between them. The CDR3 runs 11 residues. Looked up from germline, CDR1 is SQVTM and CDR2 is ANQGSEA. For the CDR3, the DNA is TGCAGCGTGCAGGGTGGTGAAAAACTGTTTTTT. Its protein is CSVQGGEKLFF.

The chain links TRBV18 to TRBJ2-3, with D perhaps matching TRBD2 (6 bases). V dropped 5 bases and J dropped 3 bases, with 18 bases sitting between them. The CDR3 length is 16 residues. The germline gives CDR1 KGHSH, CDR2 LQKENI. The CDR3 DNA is TGTGCCAGCTCAAAAAACCAGGGAGGAGGGACAGATACGCAGTATTTT. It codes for CASSKNQGGGTDTQYF. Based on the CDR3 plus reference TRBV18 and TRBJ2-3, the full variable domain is NAGVMQNPRHLVRRRGQEARLRCSPMKGHSHVYWYRQLPEEGLKFMVYLQKENIIDESGMPKERFSAEFPKEGPSILRIQQVVRGDSAAYFCASSKNQGGGTDTQYFGPGTRLTVL.